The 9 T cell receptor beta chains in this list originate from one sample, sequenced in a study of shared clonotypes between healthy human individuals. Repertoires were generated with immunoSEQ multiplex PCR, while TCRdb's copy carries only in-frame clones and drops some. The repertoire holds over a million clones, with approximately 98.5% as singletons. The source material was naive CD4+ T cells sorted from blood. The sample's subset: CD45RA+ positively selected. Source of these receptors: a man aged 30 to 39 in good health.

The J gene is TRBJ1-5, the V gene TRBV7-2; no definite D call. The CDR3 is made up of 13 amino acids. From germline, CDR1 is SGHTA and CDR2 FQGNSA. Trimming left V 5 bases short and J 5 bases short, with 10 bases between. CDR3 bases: TGTGCCAGCAGCGTCAGAGGTGATCAGCCCCAGCATTTT. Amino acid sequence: CASSVRGDQPQHF.

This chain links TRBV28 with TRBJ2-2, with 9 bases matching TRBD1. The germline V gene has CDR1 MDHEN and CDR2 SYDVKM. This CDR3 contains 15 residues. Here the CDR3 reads CAVLGGTGRVGELFF. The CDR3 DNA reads TGTGCTGTTTTAGGCGGGACAGGGAGGGTCGGGGAGCTGTTTTTT. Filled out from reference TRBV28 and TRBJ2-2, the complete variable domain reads DVKVTQSSRYLVKRTGEKVFLECVQDMDHENMFWYRQDPGLGLRLIYFSYDVKMKEKGDIPEGYSVSREKKERFSLILESASTNQTSMYLCAVLGGTGRVGELFFGEGSRLTVL.

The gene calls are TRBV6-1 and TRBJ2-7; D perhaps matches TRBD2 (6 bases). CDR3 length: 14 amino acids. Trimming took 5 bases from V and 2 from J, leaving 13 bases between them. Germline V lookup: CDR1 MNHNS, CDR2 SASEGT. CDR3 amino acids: CASSSGTSPYEQYF. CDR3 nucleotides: TGTGCCAGCAGTTCAGGGACTTCACCCTACGAGCAGTACTTC.

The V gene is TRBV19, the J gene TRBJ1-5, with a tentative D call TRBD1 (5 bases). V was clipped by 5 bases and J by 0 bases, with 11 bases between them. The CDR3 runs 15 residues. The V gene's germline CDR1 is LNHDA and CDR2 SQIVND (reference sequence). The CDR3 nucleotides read TGTGCCAGTAGTGAAGGGACGTATAGCAATCAGCCCCAGCATTTT. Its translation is CASSEGTYSNQPQHF. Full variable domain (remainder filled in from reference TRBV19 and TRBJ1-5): DGGITQSPKYLFRKEGQNVTLSCEQNLNHDAMYWYRQDPGQGLRLIYYSQIVNDFQKGDIAEGYSVSREKKESFPLTVTSAQKNPTAFYLCASSEGTYSNQPQHFGDGTRLSIL.

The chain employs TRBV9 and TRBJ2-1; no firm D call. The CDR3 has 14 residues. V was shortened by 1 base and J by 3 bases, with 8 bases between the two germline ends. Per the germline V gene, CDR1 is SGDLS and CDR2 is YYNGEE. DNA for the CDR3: TGTGCCAGCAGCGTAAGCGAGATCTACAATGAGCAGTTCTTC. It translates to CASSVSEIYNEQFF. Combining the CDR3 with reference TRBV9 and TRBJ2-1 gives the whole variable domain DSGVTQTPKHLITATGQRVTLRCSPRSGDLSVYWYQQSLDQGLQFLIQYYNGEERAKGNILERFSAQQFPDLHSELNLSSLELGDSALYFCASSVSEIYNEQFFGPGTRLTVL.

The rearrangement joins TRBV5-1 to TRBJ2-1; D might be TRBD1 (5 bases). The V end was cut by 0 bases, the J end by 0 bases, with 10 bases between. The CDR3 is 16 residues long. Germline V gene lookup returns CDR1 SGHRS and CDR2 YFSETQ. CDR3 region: CASSLGGPASYNEQFF. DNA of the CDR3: TGCGCCAGCAGCTTGGGGGGCCCAGCCTCCTACAATGAGCAGTTCTTC.

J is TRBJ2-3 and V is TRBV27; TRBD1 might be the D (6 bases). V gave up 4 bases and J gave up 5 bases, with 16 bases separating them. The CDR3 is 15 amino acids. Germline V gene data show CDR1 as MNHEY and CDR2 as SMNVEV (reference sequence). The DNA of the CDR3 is TGTGCCAGCAGTTCTAAACAGGGATGGATAGATACGCAGTATTTT. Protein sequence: CASSSKQGWIDTQYF.

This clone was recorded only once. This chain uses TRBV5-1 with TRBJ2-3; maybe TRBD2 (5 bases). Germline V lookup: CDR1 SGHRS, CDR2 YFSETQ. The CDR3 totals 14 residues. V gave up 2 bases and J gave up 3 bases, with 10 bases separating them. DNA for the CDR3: TGCGCCAGCAGCTTTGGAGCGGAAACAGATACGCAGTATTTT. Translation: CASSFGAETDTQYF.

The CDR3 protein is CATSDTTSAEAFF. The CDR3 bases are TGTGCCACCAGCGATACGACCTCGGCTGAAGCTTTCTTT. The chain has TRBV15 and TRBJ1-1; unclear D gene. The germline V and J ends were trimmed by 5 bases and 6 bases, with 13 bases remaining between them. The CDR3 totals 13 residues. Germline CDR1 reads LNHNV; CDR2 reads YYDKDF (reference sequence).